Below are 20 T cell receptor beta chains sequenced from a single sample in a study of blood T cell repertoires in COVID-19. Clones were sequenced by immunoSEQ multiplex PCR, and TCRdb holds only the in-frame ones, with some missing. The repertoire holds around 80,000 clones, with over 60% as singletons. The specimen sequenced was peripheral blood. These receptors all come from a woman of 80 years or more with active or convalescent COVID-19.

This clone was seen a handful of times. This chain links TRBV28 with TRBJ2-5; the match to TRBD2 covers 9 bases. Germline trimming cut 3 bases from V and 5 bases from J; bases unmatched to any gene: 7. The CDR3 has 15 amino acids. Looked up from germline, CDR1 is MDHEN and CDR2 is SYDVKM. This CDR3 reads CASSLSGLASETQYF. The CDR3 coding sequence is TGTGCCAGCAGTTTGTCGGGACTAGCAAGCGAGACCCAGTACTTC.

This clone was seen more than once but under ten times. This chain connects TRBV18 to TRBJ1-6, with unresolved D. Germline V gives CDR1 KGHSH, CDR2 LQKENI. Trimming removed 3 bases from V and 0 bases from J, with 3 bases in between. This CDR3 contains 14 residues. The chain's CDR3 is CASSPSSYNSPLHF. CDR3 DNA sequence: TGTGCCAGCTCACCGAGCTCCTATAATTCACCCCTCCACTTT.

The CDR3 reads CASSIASGLNTGELFF. In DNA form, the CDR3 reads TGTGCCAGTAGTATAGCGTCGGGATTGAACACCGGGGAGCTGTTTTTT. The J gene is TRBJ2-2, the V gene TRBV19; possible D gene TRBD2, 5 bases. Germline V gives CDR1 LNHDA, CDR2 SQIVND (reference sequence). Trimming pared 1 base from V and 1 base from J, leaving 10 bases between. CDR3 length: 16 residues. Variable domain in full (rest from reference TRBV19 and TRBJ2-2): DGGITQSPKYLFRKEGQNVTLSCEQNLNHDAMYWYRQDPGQGLRLIYYSQIVNDFQKGDIAEGYSVSREKKESFPLTVTSAQKNPTAFYLCASSIASGLNTGELFFGEGSRLTVL.

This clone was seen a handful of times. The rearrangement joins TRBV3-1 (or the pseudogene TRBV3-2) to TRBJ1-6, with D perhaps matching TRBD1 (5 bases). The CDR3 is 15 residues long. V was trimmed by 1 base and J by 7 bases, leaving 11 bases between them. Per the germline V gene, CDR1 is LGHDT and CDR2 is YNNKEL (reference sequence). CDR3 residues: CASSQADMINSPLHF. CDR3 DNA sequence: TGTGCCAGCAGCCAAGCGGACATGATCAATTCACCCCTCCACTTT.

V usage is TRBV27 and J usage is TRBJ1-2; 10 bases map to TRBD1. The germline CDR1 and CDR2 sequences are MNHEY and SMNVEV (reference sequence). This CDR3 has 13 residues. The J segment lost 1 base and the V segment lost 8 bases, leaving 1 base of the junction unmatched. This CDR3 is CASWDRGNYGYTF. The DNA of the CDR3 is TGTGCCAGCTGGGACAGGGGTAACTATGGCTACACCTTC.

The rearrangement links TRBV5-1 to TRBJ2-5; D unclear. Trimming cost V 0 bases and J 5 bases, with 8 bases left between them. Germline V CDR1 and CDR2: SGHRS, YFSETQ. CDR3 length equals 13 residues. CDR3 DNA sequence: TGCGCCAGCAGCTTGGAGTTGCGTGAGACCCAGTACTTC. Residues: CASSLELRETQYF.

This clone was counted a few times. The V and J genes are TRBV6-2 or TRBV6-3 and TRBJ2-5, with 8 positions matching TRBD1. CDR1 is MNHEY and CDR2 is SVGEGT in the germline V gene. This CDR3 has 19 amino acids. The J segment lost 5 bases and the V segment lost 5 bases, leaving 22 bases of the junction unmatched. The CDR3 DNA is TGTGCCAGCAGTCGGGACAGGCGGGACGCAGTTGCCTCCCAGGAGACCCAGTACTTC. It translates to CASSRDRRDAVASQETQYF.

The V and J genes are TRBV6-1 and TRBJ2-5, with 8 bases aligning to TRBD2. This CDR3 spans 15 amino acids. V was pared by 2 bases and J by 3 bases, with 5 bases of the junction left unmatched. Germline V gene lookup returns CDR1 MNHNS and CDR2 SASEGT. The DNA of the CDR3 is TGTGCCAGCAGTGAAAGCGCGGGGGGAGAAGAGACCCAGTACTTC. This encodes CASSESAGGEETQYF.

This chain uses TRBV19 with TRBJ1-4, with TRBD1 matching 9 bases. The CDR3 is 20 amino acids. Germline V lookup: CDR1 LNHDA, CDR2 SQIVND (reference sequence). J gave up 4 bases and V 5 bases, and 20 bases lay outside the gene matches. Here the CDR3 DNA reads TGTGCCAGTAGTCCTCCGTGGACAGGGGATATTAATGGGCTTAATGAAAAACTGTTTTTT. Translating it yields CASSPPWTGDINGLNEKLFF. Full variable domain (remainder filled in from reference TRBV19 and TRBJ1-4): DGGITQSPKYLFRKEGQNVTLSCEQNLNHDAMYWYRQDPGQGLRLIYYSQIVNDFQKGDIAEGYSVSREKKESFPLTVTSAQKNPTAFYLCASSPPWTGDINGLNEKLFFGSGTQLSVL.

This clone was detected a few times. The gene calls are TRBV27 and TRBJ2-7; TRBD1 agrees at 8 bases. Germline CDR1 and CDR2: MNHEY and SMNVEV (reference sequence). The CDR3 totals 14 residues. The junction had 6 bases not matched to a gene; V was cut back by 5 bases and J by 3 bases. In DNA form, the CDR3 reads TGTGCCAGCAGTCCCGCCACAGGGGGCTACGAGCAGTACTTC. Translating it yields CASSPATGGYEQYF.

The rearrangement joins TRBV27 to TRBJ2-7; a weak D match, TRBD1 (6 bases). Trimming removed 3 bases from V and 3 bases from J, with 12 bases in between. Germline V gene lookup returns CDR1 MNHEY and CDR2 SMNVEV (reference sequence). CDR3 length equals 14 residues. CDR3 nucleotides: TGTGCCAGCAGTTTCGGACAGTCGGGCTACGAGCAGTACTTC. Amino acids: CASSFGQSGYEQYF.

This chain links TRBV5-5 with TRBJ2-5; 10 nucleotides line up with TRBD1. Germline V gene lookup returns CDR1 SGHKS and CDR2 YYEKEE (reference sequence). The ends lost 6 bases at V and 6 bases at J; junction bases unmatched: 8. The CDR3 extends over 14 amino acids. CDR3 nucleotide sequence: TGTGCCAGCACTCCGGGACAGGGGTTTCAGACCCAGTACTTC. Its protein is CASTPGQGFQTQYF.

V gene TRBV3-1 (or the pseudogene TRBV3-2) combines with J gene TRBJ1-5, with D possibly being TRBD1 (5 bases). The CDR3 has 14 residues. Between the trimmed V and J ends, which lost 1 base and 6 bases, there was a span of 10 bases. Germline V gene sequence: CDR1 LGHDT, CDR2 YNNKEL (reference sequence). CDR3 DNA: TGTGCCAGCAGCCAAGGCACAGGAATTCAGCCCCAGCATTTT. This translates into CASSQGTGIQPQHF.

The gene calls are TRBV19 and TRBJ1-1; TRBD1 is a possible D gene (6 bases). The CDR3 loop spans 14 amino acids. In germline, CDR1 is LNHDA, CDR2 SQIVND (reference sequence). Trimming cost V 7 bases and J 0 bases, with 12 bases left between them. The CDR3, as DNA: TGTGCCAGTAATTCGCAGGGGATGAACACTGAAGCTTTCTTT. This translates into CASNSQGMNTEAFF.

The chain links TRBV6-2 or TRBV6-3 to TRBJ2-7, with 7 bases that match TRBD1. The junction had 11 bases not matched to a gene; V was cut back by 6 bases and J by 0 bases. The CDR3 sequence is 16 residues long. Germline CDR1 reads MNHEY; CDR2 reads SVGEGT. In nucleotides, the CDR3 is TGTGCCAGCAGGCCTACCGGGACAGCGGACTCCTACGAGCAGTACTTC. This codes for CASRPTGTADSYEQYF.

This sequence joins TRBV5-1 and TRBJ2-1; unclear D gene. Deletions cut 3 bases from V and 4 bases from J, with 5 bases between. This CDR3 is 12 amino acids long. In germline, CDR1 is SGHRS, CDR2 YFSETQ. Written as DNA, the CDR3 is TGCGCCAGCAGCTCTTTATACAATGAGCAGTTCTTC. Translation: CASSSLYNEQFF.

CDR3: CASSRVNGGGYTF. The CDR3 nucleotides read TGTGCCAGCAGCCGCGTAAACGGGGGTGGCTACACCTTC. The chain employs TRBV7-2 and TRBJ1-2; D possibly corresponds to TRBD1 (5 bases). The V gene lost 5 bases and the J gene lost 7 bases, with 14 bases spanning the gap. Germline loops: CDR1 SGHTA, CDR2 FQGNSA. The CDR3 length is 13 residues.

The CDR3, as DNA: TGCGCCAGCAGTGAACAGGCCGGAGAGACCCAGTACTTC. This sequence encodes CASSEQAGETQYF. The chain has TRBV10-2 and TRBJ2-5, with D maybe TRBD1 (5 bases). The V end lost 3 bases, the J end lost 4 bases, and 9 bases lay between the germline ends. Germline V CDR1 and CDR2: WSHSY, SAAADI. The CDR3 spans 13 residues.

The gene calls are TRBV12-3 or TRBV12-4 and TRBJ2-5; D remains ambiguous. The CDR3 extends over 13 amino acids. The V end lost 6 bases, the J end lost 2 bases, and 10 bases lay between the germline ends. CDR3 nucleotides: TGTGCCAGCAGCCTCCTAGATCAAGAGACCCAGTACTTC. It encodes CASSLLDQETQYF.

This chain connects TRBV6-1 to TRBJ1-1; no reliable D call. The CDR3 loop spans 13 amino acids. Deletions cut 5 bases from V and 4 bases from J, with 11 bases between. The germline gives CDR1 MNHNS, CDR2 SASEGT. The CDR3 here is CASSFQISTEAFF. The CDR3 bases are TGTGCCAGCAGTTTTCAAATCAGCACTGAAGCTTTCTTT.